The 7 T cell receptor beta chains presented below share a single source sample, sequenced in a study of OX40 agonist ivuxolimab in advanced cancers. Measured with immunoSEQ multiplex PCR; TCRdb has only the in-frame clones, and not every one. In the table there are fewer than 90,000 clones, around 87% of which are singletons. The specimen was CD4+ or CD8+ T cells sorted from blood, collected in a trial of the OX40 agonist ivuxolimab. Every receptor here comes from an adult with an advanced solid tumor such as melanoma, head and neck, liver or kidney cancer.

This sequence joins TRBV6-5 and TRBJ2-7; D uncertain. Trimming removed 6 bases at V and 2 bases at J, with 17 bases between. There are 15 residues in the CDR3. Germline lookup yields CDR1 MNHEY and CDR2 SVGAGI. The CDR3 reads CASRELRAQAYEQYF. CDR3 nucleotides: TGTGCCAGCAGGGAGCTACGGGCCCAGGCCTACGAGCAGTACTTC.

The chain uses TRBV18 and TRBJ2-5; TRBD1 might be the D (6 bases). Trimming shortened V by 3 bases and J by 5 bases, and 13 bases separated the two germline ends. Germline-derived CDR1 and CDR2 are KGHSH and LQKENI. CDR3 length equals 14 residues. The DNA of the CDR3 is TGTGCCAGCTCACCGGACAGCACGGGCGAGACCCAGTACTTC. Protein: CASSPDSTGETQYF.

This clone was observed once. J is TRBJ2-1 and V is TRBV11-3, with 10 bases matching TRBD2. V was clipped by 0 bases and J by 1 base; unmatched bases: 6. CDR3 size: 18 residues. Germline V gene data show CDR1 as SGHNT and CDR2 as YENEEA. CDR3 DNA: TGTGCCAGCAGCTTAGATTCCTCTAGCGGGAGTTCCTACAATGAGCAGTTCTTC. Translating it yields CASSLDSSSGSSYNEQFF.

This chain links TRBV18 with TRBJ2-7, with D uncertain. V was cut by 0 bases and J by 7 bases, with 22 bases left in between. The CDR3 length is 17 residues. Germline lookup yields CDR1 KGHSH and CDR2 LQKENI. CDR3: CASSPPTGPPAVKEQYF. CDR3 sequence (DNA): TGTGCCAGCTCACCACCGACGGGCCCTCCGGCAGTTAAAGAGCAGTACTTC.

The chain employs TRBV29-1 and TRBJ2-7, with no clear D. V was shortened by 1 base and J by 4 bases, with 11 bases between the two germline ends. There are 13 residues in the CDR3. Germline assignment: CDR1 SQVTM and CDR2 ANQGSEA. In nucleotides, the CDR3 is TGCAGCGTTGAAGTGCCGTGGGGATACGAGCAGTACTTC. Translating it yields CSVEVPWGYEQYF.

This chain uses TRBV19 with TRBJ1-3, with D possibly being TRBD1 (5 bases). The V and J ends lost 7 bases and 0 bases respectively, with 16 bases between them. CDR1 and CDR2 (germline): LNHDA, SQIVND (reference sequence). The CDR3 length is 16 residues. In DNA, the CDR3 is TGTGCCAGTAAGAGGGGAGACTACAGCTCTGGAAACACCATATATTTT. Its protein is CASKRGDYSSGNTIYF.

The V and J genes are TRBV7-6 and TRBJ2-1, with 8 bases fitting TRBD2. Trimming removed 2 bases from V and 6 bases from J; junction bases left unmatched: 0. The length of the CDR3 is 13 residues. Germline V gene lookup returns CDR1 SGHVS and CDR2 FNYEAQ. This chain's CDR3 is CASSLLAGNEQFF. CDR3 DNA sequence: TGTGCCAGCAGCTTACTAGCGGGCAATGAGCAGTTCTTC.